The 7 T cell receptor beta chains below come from one sample, sequenced in a study of CD8 T cells in Susac syndrome. RNA in amounts of about 0.45 to 1 ug was reverse transcribed with random hexamers. TCRdb fed the immunoSEQ multiplex PCR reads into MiXCR, producing one record per CDR3 protein. The sample contains roughly 400,000 distinct CDR3 sequences, more than 70% of which appear only once. The sequenced sample consisted of CD8+ T cells from PBMCs. The receptors here all came from a human donor with multiple sclerosis.

The V and J genes are TRBV4-1 and TRBJ2-1; D is perhaps TRBD2 (6 bases). V gave up 1 base and J gave up 6 bases, with 10 bases separating them. CDR3 length: 14 residues. Germline V CDR1 and CDR2: MGHRA, YSYEKL. This chain's CDR3 is CASSQGEEGNEQFF. CDR3 nucleotide sequence: TGCGCCAGCAGCCAAGGTGAGGAGGGCAATGAGCAGTTCTTC.

The chain employs TRBV12-3 or TRBV12-4 and TRBJ1-4; D gene uncertain. The CDR3 contains 12 residues. Between the trimmed V and J ends, which lost 6 bases and 10 bases, there was a span of 12 bases. The CDR3 DNA is TGTGCCAGCAGCTTGGGAGAGGGAAAACTGTTTTTT. Residues: CASSLGEGKLFF.

V is TRBV7-9 and J is TRBJ1-4; D is ambiguous. V gave up 2 bases and J gave up 8 bases, with 3 bases separating them. Germline loops: CDR1 SEHNR, CDR2 FQNEAQ (reference sequence). The CDR3 totals 11 residues. This chain's CDR3 is CASSLIEKLFF. The CDR3 nucleotides are TGTGCCAGCAGCTTAATCGAAAAACTGTTTTTT.

The chain recombines TRBV4-1 with TRBJ2-7; D is unresolved. V lost 0 bases and J lost 5, with 11 bases in between. CDR3 length equals 14 residues. Germline CDR1 and CDR2: MGHRA and YSYEKL. The CDR3 nucleotides read TGCGCCAGCAGCCAAGATTTTGAAGGTCACGAGCAGTACTTC. It translates to CASSQDFEGHEQYF.

V and J are TRBV12-3 or TRBV12-4 and TRBJ2-3; unclear D gene. Trimming left V 4 bases short and J 6 bases short, with 8 bases between. The CDR3 is 12 amino acids. The DNA for the CDR3 is TGTGCCAGCAGTTCCCCGACGGATACGCAGTATTTT. This gives the protein CASSSPTDTQYF.

The gene calls are TRBV7-2 and TRBJ2-7; D may be TRBD2 (6 bases). In germline, CDR1 is SGHTA, CDR2 FQGNSA. CDR3 size: 17 residues. Trimming removed 1 base from V and 3 bases from J, with 19 bases in between. DNA of the CDR3: TGTGCCAGCAGCTTAGATCTAATGAAGGACTACCTCTACGAGCAGTACTTC. Translating gives CASSLDLMKDYLYEQYF.

Here the CDR3 reads CAWRITNTEAFF. DNA of the CDR3: TGTGCCTGGAGAATTACGAACACTGAAGCTTTCTTT. The chain is built from TRBV30 and TRBJ1-1; unclear D gene. Germline loops: CDR1 GTSNPN, CDR2 SVGIG (reference sequence). CDR3 length equals 12 residues. V lost 3 bases, J lost 1 base, and 6 bases lay in between. The variable domain in full, completed from reference TRBV30 and TRBJ1-1, reads SQTIHQWPATLVQPVGSPLSLECTVEGTSNPNLYWYRQAAGRGLQLLFYSVGIGQISSEVPQNLSASRPQDRQFILSSKKLLLSDSGFYLCAWRITNTEAFFGQGTRLTVV.